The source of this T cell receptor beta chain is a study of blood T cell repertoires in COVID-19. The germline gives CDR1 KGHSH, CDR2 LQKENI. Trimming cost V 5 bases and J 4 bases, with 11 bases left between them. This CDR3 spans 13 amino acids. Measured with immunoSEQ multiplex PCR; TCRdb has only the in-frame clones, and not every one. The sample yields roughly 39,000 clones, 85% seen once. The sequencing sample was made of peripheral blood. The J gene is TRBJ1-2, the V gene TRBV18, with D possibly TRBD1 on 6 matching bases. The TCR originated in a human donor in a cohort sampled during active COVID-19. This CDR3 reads CASSSGEGYGYTF. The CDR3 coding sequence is TGTGCCAGCTCATCAGGGGAGGGCTATGGCTACACCTTC.